This T cell receptor (beta chain) was obtained from a study of blood T cell repertoires in COVID-19. Trimming removed 4 bases from V and 8 bases from J, with 21 bases in between. Germline V lookup: CDR1 SGHTA, CDR2 FQGNSA. The CDR3 runs to 16 residues. Measured with immunoSEQ multiplex PCR; TCRdb has only the in-frame clones, and not every one. The repertoire holds around 250,000 clones, roughly 90% seen once, with 0.94% in the top ten. The receptor's source is a woman aged 40-49 years who had recovered from COVID-19. The source material was peripheral blood. V usage is TRBV7-2 and J usage is TRBJ2-1; D not resolved. In DNA form, the CDR3 reads TGTGCCAGCAGCTCGAGGTTTGGAGCGCTAGGAGATGAGCAGTTCTTC. Amino acid sequence: CASSSRFGALGDEQFF.